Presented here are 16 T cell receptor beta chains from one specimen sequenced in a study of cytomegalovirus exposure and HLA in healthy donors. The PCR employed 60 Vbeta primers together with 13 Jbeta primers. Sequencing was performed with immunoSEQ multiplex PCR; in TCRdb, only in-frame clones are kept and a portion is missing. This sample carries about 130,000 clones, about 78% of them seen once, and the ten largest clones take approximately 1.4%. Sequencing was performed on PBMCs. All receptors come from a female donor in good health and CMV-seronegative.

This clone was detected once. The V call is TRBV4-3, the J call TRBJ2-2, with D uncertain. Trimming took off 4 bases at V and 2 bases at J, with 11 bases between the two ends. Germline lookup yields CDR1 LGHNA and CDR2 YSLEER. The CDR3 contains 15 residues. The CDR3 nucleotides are TGCGCCAGCAGCCCCCTGGGCCTCAACACCGGGGAGCTGTTTTTT. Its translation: CASSPLGLNTGELFF.

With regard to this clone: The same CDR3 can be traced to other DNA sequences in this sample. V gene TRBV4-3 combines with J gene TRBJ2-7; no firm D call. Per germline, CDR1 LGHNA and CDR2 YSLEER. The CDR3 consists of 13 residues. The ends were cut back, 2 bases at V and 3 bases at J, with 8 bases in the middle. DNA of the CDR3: TGCGCCAGCAGCCAACTTACCGGCTACGAGCAGTACTTC. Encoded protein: CASSQLTGYEQYF.

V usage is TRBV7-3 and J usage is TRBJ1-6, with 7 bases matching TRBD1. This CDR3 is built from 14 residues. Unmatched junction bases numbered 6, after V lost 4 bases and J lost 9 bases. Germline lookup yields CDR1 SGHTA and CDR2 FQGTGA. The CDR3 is CASSSDREGSPLHF. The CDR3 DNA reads TGTGCCAGCAGCTCAGACAGGGAAGGTTCACCCCTCCACTTT.

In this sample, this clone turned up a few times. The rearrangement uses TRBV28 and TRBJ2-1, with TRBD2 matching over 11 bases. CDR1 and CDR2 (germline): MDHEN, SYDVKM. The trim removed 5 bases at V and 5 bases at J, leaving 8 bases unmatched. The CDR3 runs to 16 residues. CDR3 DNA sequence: TGTGCCAGCAGTGAACTAAATAGCGGGAGGGACAATGAGCAGTTCTTC. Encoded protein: CASSELNSGRDNEQFF.

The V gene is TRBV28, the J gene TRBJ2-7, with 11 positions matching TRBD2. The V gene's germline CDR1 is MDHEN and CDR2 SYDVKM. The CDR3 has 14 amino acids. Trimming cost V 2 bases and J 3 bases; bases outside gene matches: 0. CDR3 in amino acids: CASSLLAGGYEQYF. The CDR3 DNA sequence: TGTGCCAGCAGTTTACTAGCGGGAGGCTACGAGCAGTACTTC.

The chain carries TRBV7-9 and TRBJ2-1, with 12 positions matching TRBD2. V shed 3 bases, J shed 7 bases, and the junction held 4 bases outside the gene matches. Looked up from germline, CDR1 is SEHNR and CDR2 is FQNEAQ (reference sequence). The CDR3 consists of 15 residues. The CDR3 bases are TGTGCCAGCAGCTTCGGACTAGCGGGGCTAAATGAGCAGTTCTTC. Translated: CASSFGLAGLNEQFF.

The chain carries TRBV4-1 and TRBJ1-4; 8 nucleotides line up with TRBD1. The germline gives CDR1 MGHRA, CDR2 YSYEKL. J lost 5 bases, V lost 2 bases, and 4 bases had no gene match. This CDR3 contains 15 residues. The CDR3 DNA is TGCGCCAGCAGCCAATGGGGACAGGTAAATGAAAAACTGTTTTTT. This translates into CASSQWGQVNEKLFF.

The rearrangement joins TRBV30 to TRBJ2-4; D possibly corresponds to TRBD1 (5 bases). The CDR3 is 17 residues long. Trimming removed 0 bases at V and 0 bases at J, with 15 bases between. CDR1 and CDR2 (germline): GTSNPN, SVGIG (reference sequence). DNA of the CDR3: TGTGCCTGGAGTGTTCCAGGGCTCATTCTAGCCAAAAACATTCAGTACTTC. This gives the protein CAWSVPGLILAKNIQYF. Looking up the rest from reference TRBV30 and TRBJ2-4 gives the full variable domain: SQTIHQWPATLVQPVGSPLSLECTVEGTSNPNLYWYRQAAGRGLQLLFYSVGIGQISSEVPQNLSASRPQDRQFILSSKKLLLSDSGFYLCAWSVPGLILAKNIQYFGAGTRLSVL.

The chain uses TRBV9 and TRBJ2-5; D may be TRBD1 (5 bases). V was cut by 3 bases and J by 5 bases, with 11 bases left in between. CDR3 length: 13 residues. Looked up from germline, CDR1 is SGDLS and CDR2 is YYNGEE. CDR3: CASSAQAGETQYF. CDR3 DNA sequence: TGTGCCAGCAGCGCTCAGGCAGGGGAGACCCAGTACTTC. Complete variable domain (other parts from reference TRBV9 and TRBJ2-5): DSGVTQTPKHLITATGQRVTLRCSPRSGDLSVYWYQQSLDQGLQFLIQYYNGEERAKGNILERFSAQQFPDLHSELNLSSLELGDSALYFCASSAQAGETQYFGPGTRLLVL.

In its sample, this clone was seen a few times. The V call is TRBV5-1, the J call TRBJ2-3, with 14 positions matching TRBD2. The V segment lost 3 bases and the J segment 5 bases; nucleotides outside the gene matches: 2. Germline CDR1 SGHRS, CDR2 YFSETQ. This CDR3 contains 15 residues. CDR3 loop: CASSSGTSGRDTQYF. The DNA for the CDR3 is TGCGCCAGCAGCTCCGGGACTAGCGGGAGAGATACGCAGTATTTT.

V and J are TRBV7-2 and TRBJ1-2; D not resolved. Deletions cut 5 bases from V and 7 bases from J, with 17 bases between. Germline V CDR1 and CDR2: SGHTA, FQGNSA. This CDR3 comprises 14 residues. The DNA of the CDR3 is TGTGCCAGCAGCATCTCCGAGGGCGCCGGTGGCTACACCTTC. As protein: CASSISEGAGGYTF. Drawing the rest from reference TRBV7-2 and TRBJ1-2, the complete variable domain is GAGVSQSPSNKVTEKGKDVELRCDPISGHTALYWYRQSLGQGLEFLIYFQGNSAPDKSGLPSDRFSAERTGGSVSTLTIQRTQQEDSAVYLCASSISEGAGGYTFGSGTRLTVV.

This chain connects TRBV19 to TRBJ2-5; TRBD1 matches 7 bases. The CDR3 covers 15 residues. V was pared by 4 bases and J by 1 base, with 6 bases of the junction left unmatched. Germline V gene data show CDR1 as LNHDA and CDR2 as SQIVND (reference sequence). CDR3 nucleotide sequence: TGTGCCAGTAGTAGAAACAGGGGATTCCAAGAGACCCAGTACTTC. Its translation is CASSRNRGFQETQYF.

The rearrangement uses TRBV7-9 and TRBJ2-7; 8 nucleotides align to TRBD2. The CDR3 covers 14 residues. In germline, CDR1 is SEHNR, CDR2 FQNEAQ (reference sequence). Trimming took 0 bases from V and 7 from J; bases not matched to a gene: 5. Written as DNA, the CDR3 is TGTGCCAGCAGCTTAGCCGGACTAGCCTGGGAGCAGTACTTC. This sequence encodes CASSLAGLAWEQYF.

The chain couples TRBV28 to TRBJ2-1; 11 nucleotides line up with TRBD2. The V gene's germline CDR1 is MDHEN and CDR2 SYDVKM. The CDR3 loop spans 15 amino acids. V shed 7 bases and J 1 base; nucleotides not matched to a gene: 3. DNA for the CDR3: TGTGCCAGCACGACTAGCGGGACATCCTACAATGAGCAGTTCTTC. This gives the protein CASTTSGTSYNEQFF.

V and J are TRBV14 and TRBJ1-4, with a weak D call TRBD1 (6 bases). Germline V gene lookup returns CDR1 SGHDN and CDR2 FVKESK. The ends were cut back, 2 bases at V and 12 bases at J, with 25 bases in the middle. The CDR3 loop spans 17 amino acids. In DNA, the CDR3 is TGTGCCAGCAGCCAAACGGGGGGCAGGGGCCGGGGCGCGGAACTGTTTTTT. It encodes CASSQTGGRGRGAELFF. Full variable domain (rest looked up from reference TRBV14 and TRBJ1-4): EAGVTQFPSHSVIEKGQTVTLRCDPISGHDNLYWYRRVMGKEIKFLLHFVKESKQDESGMPNNRFLAERTGGTYSTLKVQPAELEDSGVYFCASSQTGGRGRGAELFFGSGTQLSVL.

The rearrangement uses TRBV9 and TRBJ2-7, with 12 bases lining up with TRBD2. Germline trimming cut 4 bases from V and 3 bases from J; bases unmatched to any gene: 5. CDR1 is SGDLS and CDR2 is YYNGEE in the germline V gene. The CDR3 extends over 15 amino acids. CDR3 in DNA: TGTGCCAGCAGCCCCGGGACTAGCGGGCTCTACGAGCAGTACTTC. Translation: CASSPGTSGLYEQYF.